A selection of T cell receptor beta chains follows, all from one sample in a study of molecular identifiers for immune sequencing clone quantification. One entry per CDR3 protein, called by TCRdb with MiXCR from the PCR reads. The sample lists tens of thousands of distinct CDR3 sequences, almost 25% occurring once. Input material: naive CD8+ T cells from blood, with Jurkat cell RNA spiked in. The receptors shown here come from a human donor in good health. Some libraries in this study had Jurkat cell RNA spiked in. CDR3s include the opening cysteine and the closing phenylalanine or tryptophan. D genes are given only for firm matches. Rows give clone size only sometimes, using once, few, many, or a class for an expanded clone.

v_gene: TRBV15; d_gene: TRBD2; j_gene: TRBJ2-3; abundance: many; CDR3aa: CATSAPGTSGRGDTQYF; CDR3nt: TGTGCCACCAGCGCCCCCGGGACTAGCGGGAGAGGAGATACGCAGTATTTT
v_gene: TRBV29-1; d_gene: -; j_gene: TRBJ2-5; abundance: once; CDR3aa: CSVGTGQKTQYF; CDR3nt: TGCAGCGTTGGAACAGGACAAAAGACCCAATACTTC
v_gene: TRBV7-9; d_gene: -; j_gene: TRBJ1-5; abundance: many; CDR3aa: CASSWDMSPSNQPQHF; CDR3nt: TGTGCCAGCAGCTGGGACATGTCCCCGAGCAATCAGCCCCAGCATTTT
v_gene: TRBV20-1; d_gene: -; j_gene: TRBJ2-5; abundance: many; CDR3aa: CSASQTGVGGTQYF; CDR3nt: TGCAGTGCTTCACAAACTGGAGTCGGCGGGACCCAGTACTTC
v_gene: TRBV11-2; d_gene: TRBD2; j_gene: TRBJ2-7; abundance: -; CDR3aa: CASSLVLAGVAYEQYF; CDR3nt: TGTGCCAGCAGCTTAGTGCTAGCGGGGGTGGCCTACGAGCAGTACTTC
v_gene: TRBV6-5; d_gene: TRBD2; j_gene: TRBJ2-1; abundance: many; CDR3aa: CASSPVVAGDLYNEQFF; CDR3nt: TGTGCCAGCAGTCCCGTGGTAGCGGGGGACCTTTACAATGAGCAGTTCTTC
v_gene: TRBV7-9; d_gene: -; j_gene: TRBJ2-3; abundance: many; CDR3aa: CASSLVAGPDTQYF; CDR3nt: TGTGCCAGCAGCTTAGTCGCAGGTCCAGATACGCAGTATTTT
v_gene: TRBV29-1; d_gene: -; j_gene: TRBJ2-3; abundance: many; CDR3aa: CSVRDWSTDTQYF; CDR3nt: TGCAGCGTTCGGGACTGGAGCACAGATACGCAGTATTTT
v_gene: TRBV27; d_gene: TRBD1; j_gene: TRBJ1-4; abundance: few; CDR3aa: CASSPIWVHEDRATENEKLFF; CDR3nt: TGTGCCAGCAGCCCCATTTGGGTGCACGAGGACAGGGCTACCGAGAATGAAAAACTGTTTTTT
v_gene: TRBV28; d_gene: -; j_gene: TRBJ2-7; abundance: many; CDR3aa: CASGERAYEQYF; CDR3nt: TGTGCCAGCGGGGAGCGGGCCTACGAGCAGTACTTC
v_gene: TRBV28; d_gene: -; j_gene: TRBJ1-1; abundance: -; CDR3aa: CAGSFRGNTEAFF; CDR3nt: TGTGCCGGCAGTTTCCGGGGGAACACTGAAGCTTTCTTT
v_gene: TRBV27; d_gene: -; j_gene: TRBJ2-7; abundance: many; CDR3aa: CASSPTGGEEYF; CDR3nt: TGTGCCAGCAGTCCTACTGGGGGAGAGGAGTACTTC
v_gene: TRBV16; d_gene: -; j_gene: TRBJ2-2; abundance: -; CDR3aa: CASDVANTGELFF; CDR3nt: TGTGCCAGCGACGTAGCGAACACCGGGGAGCTGTTTTTT
v_gene: TRBV7-9; d_gene: -; j_gene: TRBJ1-1; abundance: many; CDR3aa: CATQGMRTEAFF; CDR3nt: TGTGCCACCCAGGGGATGCGGACTGAAGCTTTCTTT
v_gene: TRBV9; d_gene: -; j_gene: TRBJ2-7; abundance: many; CDR3aa: CASSVAAETYEQYF; CDR3nt: TGTGCCAGCAGCGTAGCGGCAGAGACCTACGAGCAGTACTTC
v_gene: TRBV16; d_gene: -; j_gene: TRBJ2-5; abundance: once; CDR3aa: CASSLRTSDVLTKYF; CDR3nt: TGTGCCAGCAGCCTGCGGACAAGCGACGTTTTGACCAAGTACTTC
v_gene: TRBV6-5; d_gene: TRBD2; j_gene: TRBJ2-7; abundance: many; CDR3aa: CASKLSSGSGYEQYF; CDR3nt: TGTGCCAGCAAGCTCTCTAGCGGGAGCGGGTACGAGCAGTACTTC
v_gene: TRBV6-5; d_gene: -; j_gene: TRBJ2-6; abundance: many; CDR3aa: CASSYFSGANVLTF; CDR3nt: TGTGCCAGCAGTTATTTCTCTGGGGCCAACGTCCTGACTTTC
v_gene: TRBV6-1; d_gene: -; j_gene: TRBJ2-2; abundance: many; CDR3aa: CASSEVEENPNTGELFF; CDR3nt: TGTGCCAGCAGTGAAGTAGAGGAGAACCCGAACACCGGGGAGCTGTTTTTT
v_gene: TRBV14; d_gene: -; j_gene: TRBJ1-3; abundance: many; CDR3aa: CASSQGTSSGNTIYF; CDR3nt: TGTGCCAGCAGCCAAGGAACGAGCTCTGGAAACACCATATATTTT
v_gene: TRBV7-6; d_gene: -; j_gene: TRBJ2-5; abundance: many; CDR3aa: CASTSDQEGLVETQYF; CDR3nt: TGTGCCAGCACCTCCGACCAGGAGGGGCTCGTAGAGACCCAGTACTTC
v_gene: TRBV2; d_gene: -; j_gene: TRBJ2-1; abundance: many; CDR3aa: CASRSEGYNEQFF; CDR3nt: TGTGCCAGCAGGAGTGAAGGTTACAATGAGCAGTTCTTC
v_gene: TRBV18; d_gene: TRBD2; j_gene: TRBJ2-2; abundance: -; CDR3aa: CASSPQGLAAINTGELFF; CDR3nt: TGTGCCAGCTCACCCCAGGGACTAGCGGCGATTAACACCGGGGAGCTGTTTTTT
v_gene: TRBV11-2; d_gene: -; j_gene: TRBJ2-1; abundance: few; CDR3aa: CASSLVGGARPVFF; CDR3nt: TGTGCCAGCAGCTTAGTAGGGGGGGCCCGCCCCGTGTTCTTC
v_gene: TRBV7-9; d_gene: TRBD2; j_gene: TRBJ2-3; abundance: many; CDR3aa: CASSLASGGADTQYF; CDR3nt: TGTGCCAGCAGCTTAGCTAGCGGGGGTGCAGATACGCAGTATTTT
v_gene: TRBV9; d_gene: TRBD1; j_gene: TRBJ1-2; abundance: -; CDR3aa: CASSETTGVLNYGYAF; CDR3nt: TGTGCCAGCAGCGAAACGACAGGGGTTCTCAACTATGGCTACGCCTTC
v_gene: TRBV11-2; d_gene: -; j_gene: TRBJ2-5; abundance: many; CDR3aa: CASSLVQQETQYF; CDR3nt: TGTGCCAGCAGCTTAGTACAGCAAGAGACCCAGTACTTC
v_gene: TRBV28; d_gene: -; j_gene: TRBJ1-1; abundance: many; CDR3aa: CASSLLPNTEAFF; CDR3nt: TGTGCCAGCAGTTTATTGCCGAACACTGAAGCTTTCTTT
v_gene: TRBV29-1; d_gene: -; j_gene: TRBJ2-7; abundance: many; CDR3aa: CSVEEVGGPSSYEQYF; CDR3nt: TGCAGCGTTGAAGAAGTGGGGGGACCCAGCTCCTACGAGCAGTACTTC
v_gene: TRBV10-3; d_gene: -; j_gene: TRBJ2-7; abundance: -; CDR3aa: CAISESGHEQYF; CDR3nt: TGTGCCATCAGTGAGTCGGGCCACGAGCAGTACTTC
v_gene: TRBV7-9; d_gene: -; j_gene: TRBJ2-2; abundance: many; CDR3aa: CASRMYTGELFF; CDR3nt: TGTGCCAGCAGGATGTACACCGGGGAGCTGTTTTTT
v_gene: TRBV3-1; d_gene: TRBD1; j_gene: TRBJ2-2; abundance: few; CDR3aa: CASSQHLTGGTGELFF; CDR3nt: TGTGCCAGCAGCCAACACTTGACAGGGGGAACCGGGGAGCTGTTTTTT
v_gene: TRBV7-3; d_gene: TRBD2; j_gene: TRBJ2-2; abundance: many; CDR3aa: CASSQSTVTGGTKNTGELFF; CDR3nt: TGTGCCAGCAGCCAAAGTACTGTAACTGGGGGGACTAAGAACACCGGGGAGCTGTTTTTT
v_gene: TRBV10-3; d_gene: TRBD2; j_gene: TRBJ2-4; abundance: many; CDR3aa: CAISEWAGVGNIQYF; CDR3nt: TGTGCCATCAGTGAGTGGGCGGGAGTAGGAAACATTCAGTACTTC
v_gene: TRBV19; d_gene: -; j_gene: TRBJ2-7; abundance: many; CDR3aa: CASSIVGPGNEQYF; CDR3nt: TGTGCCAGTAGTATAGTAGGACCTGGTAACGAGCAGTACTTC
v_gene: TRBV11-2; d_gene: -; j_gene: TRBJ2-7; abundance: -; CDR3aa: CASSLGTVYVQYF; CDR3nt: TGTGCCAGCAGCTTAGGGACAGTCTACGTGCAGTACTTC
v_gene: TRBV27; d_gene: -; j_gene: TRBJ2-1; abundance: few; CDR3aa: CASSLGSGNYNEQFF; CDR3nt: TGTGCCAGCAGTTTAGGTAGCGGTAACTACAATGAGCAGTTCTTC
v_gene: TRBV27; d_gene: TRBD2; j_gene: TRBJ2-4; abundance: many; CDR3aa: CASSLSVGTSGSSSQYF; CDR3nt: TGTGCCAGCAGTTTATCAGTAGGTACTAGCGGGAGTTCGTCTCAGTACTTC
v_gene: TRBV25-1; d_gene: -; j_gene: TRBJ2-3; abundance: many; CDR3aa: CASSTWGADTQYF; CDR3nt: TGTGCCAGCAGTACATGGGGGGCAGATACGCAGTATTTT
v_gene: TRBV4-3; d_gene: -; j_gene: TRBJ2-1; abundance: many; CDR3aa: CASSQDIWAFSYNEQFF; CDR3nt: TGCGCCAGCAGCCAAGATATTTGGGCGTTCTCCTACAATGAGCAGTTCTTC
v_gene: TRBV4-1; d_gene: -; j_gene: TRBJ2-1; abundance: many; CDR3aa: CASSQDSGAVEQFF; CDR3nt: TGCGCCAGCAGCCAAGATTCAGGGGCGGTTGAGCAGTTCTTC
v_gene: TRBV6-5; d_gene: -; j_gene: TRBJ1-1; abundance: many; CDR3aa: CASSPEGHQNTEAFF; CDR3nt: TGTGCCAGCAGCCCCGAAGGACACCAGAACACTGAAGCTTTCTTT